This entry describes one T cell receptor (beta chain). The antigen is not known. The data stem from a study of cytomegalovirus exposure and HLA in healthy donors. Whole-study results and caveats: One variant, a missense change in DCLRE1C, was linked in a later analysis to TCR beta V- and J-gene trimming.

V lost 3 bases and J 5 bases, leaving 23 bases between the germline ends. The CDR3 loop spans 17 amino acids. Germline V gives CDR1 SGHRS, CDR2 YFSETQ. A multiplex PCR was run with 60 Vbeta primers and 13 Jbeta primers. TCRdb keeps only in-frame clones here, not all; method: immunoSEQ multiplex PCR. The sample carries about 160,000 clones, approximately 81% recorded once. The sequence was obtained from a female donor in good health and CMV-seronegative. This sequence joins TRBV5-1 and TRBJ2-5, with D perhaps matching TRBD2 (5 bases). The sequenced sample was PBMCs. The CDR3 region is CASSWFGVGSVGETQYF. The CDR3 DNA reads as TGCGCCAGCAGCTGGTTTGGGGTAGGGAGCGTGGGGGAGACCCAGTACTTC.